These 25 T cell receptor beta chains came from one sample sequenced in a study of Ad26.COV2.S vaccination and SARS-CoV-2 variants. Treatment defined: roughly 18 received Ad26.COV2.S at low or high dose, single or two shots; 5 received placebo; per-sample allocation not given. Samples analyzed were those drawn on day 63 after the first vaccine or placebo injection. Sequenced by immunoSEQ multiplex PCR; TCRdb stores in-frame clones only, minus some. The sample has 350,000 to 450,000 clones, around 90% seen once. This specimen was peripheral blood, taken in a trial of Ad26.COV2.S vaccine versus placebo. The source is a person between 18 and 65 years old who received the Ad26.COV2.S COVID-19 vaccine or a placebo.

V is TRBV6-1 and J is TRBJ2-1; 7 bases map to TRBD1. Trimming at V came to 1 base and at J to 3 bases, leaving 15 bases not matched to a gene. Germline V gene lookup returns CDR1 MNHNS and CDR2 SASEGT. The CDR3 totals 19 residues. CDR3 bases: TGTGCCAGCAGTGAAGACGTGAGACAGGGTATCGGCTACTACAATGAGCAGTTCTTC. It yields the protein CASSEDVRQGIGYYNEQFF.

This clone was found once. The genes are TRBV9 and TRBJ1-3, with 8 positions matching TRBD1. From germline, CDR1 is SGDLS and CDR2 YYNGEE. After removal of 4 bases from V and 2 bases from J, the junction contained 8 bases not matched to a gene. The CDR3 is 16 amino acids. CDR3 sequence reads: CASSIRDRTPGNTIYF. The CDR3 DNA reads TGTGCCAGCAGCATTCGGGACAGGACGCCTGGAAACACCATATATTTT.

The table lists this clone with a count of one. The V and J genes are TRBV7-9 and TRBJ1-5; TRBD1 matches at 7 bases. From germline, CDR1 is SEHNR and CDR2 FQNEAQ (reference sequence). Trimming cost V 6 bases and J 0 bases; bases outside gene matches: 5. The length of the CDR3 is 15 residues. The CDR3 bases are TGTGCCAGCAGACAAGGGACAGATAGCAATCAGCCCCAGCATTTT. Translation: CASRQGTDSNQPQHF.

This clone was seen more than once but under ten times. This chain links TRBV6-5 with TRBJ1-6; no definite D call. Germline V gene sequence: CDR1 MNHEY, CDR2 SVGAGI. There are 15 residues in the CDR3. V dropped 7 bases and J dropped 0 bases, with 10 bases sitting between them. The CDR3 is CASTRESSYNSPLHF. In DNA form, the CDR3 reads TGTGCCAGCACCCGGGAGAGCTCCTATAATTCACCCCTCCACTTT.

This clone was counted once. The chain joins TRBV4-1 to TRBJ1-2, with 7 positions matching TRBD1. The V gene's germline CDR1 is MGHRA and CDR2 YSYEKL. The CDR3 consists of 15 residues. V was clipped by 3 bases and J by 1 base; unmatched bases: 5. CDR3: CASSQGTENNYGYTF. The DNA of the CDR3 is TGCGCCAGCAGCCAGGGGACAGAAAATAACTATGGCTACACCTTC.

The CDR3 spells CASSLGGLRNQPQHF. CDR3 DNA: TGCGCCAGCAGCTTGGGGGGTCTCCGCAATCAGCCCCAGCATTTT. This sequence joins TRBV5-1 and TRBJ1-5; D not resolved. The CDR3 sequence is 15 residues long. With 0 bases removed from V and 2 bases from J, the gap between germline ends came to 9 bases. Germline V gene data show CDR1 as SGHRS and CDR2 as YFSETQ.

The chain uses TRBV9 and TRBJ2-3, with 8 nucleotides matching TRBD2. The length of the CDR3 is 14 residues. CDR1 and CDR2 (germline): SGDLS, YYNGEE. Trimming took 6 bases from V and 3 from J; bases not matched to a gene: 6. This CDR3 reads CASTTRGGTDTQYF. In nucleotides, the CDR3 is TGTGCCAGCACCACCCGGGGGGGTACAGATACGCAGTATTTT.

This sequence joins TRBV19 and TRBJ2-2, with 7 nucleotides matching TRBD1. With V trimmed by 5 bases and J by 3 bases, 3 bases remained unmatched. CDR3 length: 14 amino acids. Germline CDR1 reads LNHDA; CDR2 reads SQIVND (reference sequence). The DNA of the CDR3 is TGTGCCAGTAGTGTACAGGGGTACACCGGGGAGCTGTTTTTT. The encoded protein is CASSVQGYTGELFF.

This sequence joins TRBV1 and TRBJ2-1; the table's D call TRBD1 went unverified against the DNA. TRBV1 is a listed pseudogene. The CDR3 contains 16 residues. The DNA for the CDR3 is TGCACCAGCAGCTCCAACGCCCAGAACTCCTACAATGAGCAGTTCTTC. It is translated as CTSSSNAQNSYNEQFF.

The chain combines TRBV7-9 with TRBJ1-3, with TRBD1 matching 7 bases. Germline CDR1 reads SEHNR; CDR2 reads FQNEAQ (reference sequence). J was trimmed by 2 bases and V by 6 bases; bases with no gene match: 13. This CDR3 has 17 amino acids. CDR3: CASSSPRQGKTGNTIYF. The CDR3, as DNA: TGTGCCAGCAGTTCACCTAGACAGGGTAAAACTGGAAACACCATATATTTT.

The J gene is TRBJ2-5, the V gene TRBV6-5, with D uncertain. Trimming removed 0 bases at V and 2 bases at J, with 7 bases between. Germline CDR1 is MNHEY and CDR2 is SVGAGI. The CDR3 length is 14 residues. The DNA for the CDR3 is TGTGCCAGCAGTTACTCGACGCTACAAGAGACCCAGTACTTC. This sequence encodes CASSYSTLQETQYF.

The J gene is TRBJ2-1, the V gene TRBV18; TRBD1 is a possible D gene (7 bases). This CDR3 is 16 amino acids long. Trimming took off 2 bases at V and 6 bases at J, with 17 bases between the two ends. The germline gives CDR1 KGHSH, CDR2 LQKENI. The CDR3 DNA reads as TGTGCCAGCTCACCATTCGCGAGCCAGGGGGGCAATGAGCAGTTCTTC. Its translation: CASSPFASQGGNEQFF.

This chain joins TRBV29-1 and TRBJ2-6; D not certain. The CDR3 length is 15 residues. Between the trimmed V and J ends, which lost 0 bases and 0 bases, there was a span of 6 bases. From germline, CDR1 is SQVTM and CDR2 ANQGSEA. CDR3 region: CSVEEQGSGANVLTF. Here the CDR3 DNA reads TGCAGCGTTGAAGAACAAGGCTCTGGGGCCAACGTCCTGACTTTC.

V and J are TRBV5-1 and TRBJ1-1, with 7 bases aligning to TRBD1. The CDR3 loop spans 15 amino acids. The germline V gene has CDR1 SGHRS and CDR2 YFSETQ. The junction had 9 bases not matched to a gene; V was cut back by 0 bases and J by 7 bases. The CDR3 loop reads CASSLDLDRPYEAFF. CDR3 coding DNA: TGCGCCAGCAGCTTGGACCTGGACAGGCCCTATGAAGCTTTCTTT. Complete variable domain (other parts from reference TRBV5-1 and TRBJ1-1): KAGVTQTPRYLIKTRGQQVTLSCSPISGHRSVSWYQQTPGQGLQFLFEYFSETQRNKGNFPGRFSGRQFSNSRSEMNVSTLELGDSALYLCASSLDLDRPYEAFFGQGTRLTVV.

With respect to this clone: The identical CDR3 is also encoded by other nucleotide sequences in the sample. The chain carries TRBV5-1 and TRBJ2-7, with a tentative D call TRBD1 (5 bases). The germline V and J ends were trimmed by 0 bases and 1 base, with 11 bases remaining between them. The germline gives CDR1 SGHRS, CDR2 YFSETQ. The CDR3 spans 15 residues. For the CDR3, the DNA is TGCGCCAGCAGCTTGGTGGGGCTAATTTCCTACGAGCAGTACTTC. Its translation: CASSLVGLISYEQYF.

This sequence joins TRBV19 and TRBJ1-1; 7 nucleotides match TRBD1. V trimming: 4 bases; J trimming: 1 base; junction bases outside the gene matches: 9. Germline V CDR1 and CDR2: LNHDA, SQIVND (reference sequence). The CDR3 runs to 16 residues. CDR3 nucleotide sequence: TGTGCCAGTAGTAGCCGACAGGGATATGGGAACACTGAAGCTTTCTTT. Its translation is CASSSRQGYGNTEAFF.

This clone has only a few counts. J is TRBJ1-5 and V is TRBV10-3, with D hard to call. The V end was cut by 4 bases, the J end by 5 bases, with 9 bases between. Germline CDR1 and CDR2: ENHRY and SYGVKD. CDR3 length: 13 residues. CDR3 DNA sequence: TGTGCCATCAGTGCAGACTCGGATCAGCCCCAGCATTTT. This gives the protein CAISADSDQPQHF.

The chain combines TRBV5-1 with TRBJ2-7; perhaps TRBD2 as D (5 bases). Per germline, CDR1 SGHRS and CDR2 YFSETQ. This CDR3 comprises 15 residues. Trimming removed 0 bases at V and 3 bases at J, with 13 bases between. CDR3 sequence (DNA): TGCGCCAGCAGCTTGGTAAGGGAGTCGGGCTACGAGCAGTACTTC. Residues: CASSLVRESGYEQYF.

The chain carries TRBV7-8 and TRBJ1-2; weak D call: TRBD1 (5 bases). Trimming took off 1 base at V and 4 bases at J, with 13 bases between the two ends. The germline V gene has CDR1 SGHVS and CDR2 FQNEAQ. CDR3 length equals 15 residues. Here the CDR3 reads CASSLDPDSVYGYTF. In nucleotides, the CDR3 is TGTGCCAGCAGCTTAGACCCCGACAGTGTCTATGGCTACACCTTC.

Here the CDR3 reads CSASTGFNEKLFF. As DNA, the CDR3 is TGCAGTGCTAGTACGGGTTTTAATGAAAAACTGTTTTTT. The V call is TRBV20-1, the J call TRBJ1-4; no clear D. Germline values: CDR1 DFQATT, CDR2 SNEGSKA (reference sequence). The ends were cut back, 3 bases at V and 4 bases at J, with 9 bases in the middle. The CDR3 spans 13 residues.

The V call is TRBV27, the J call TRBJ2-3; possible D gene TRBD1, 5 bases. Trimming pared 8 bases from V and 4 bases from J, leaving 13 bases between. Germline CDR1 is MNHEY and CDR2 is SMNVEV (reference sequence). The CDR3 covers 13 residues. CDR3 residues: CASRQGFADTQYF. As DNA, the CDR3 is TGTGCCAGCCGCCAGGGATTTGCAGATACGCAGTATTTT.

This clone was seen at least ten times. V usage is TRBV7-2 and J usage is TRBJ1-5; D is possibly TRBD1 (5 bases). V lost 0 bases and J lost 3, with 9 bases in between. The V gene's germline CDR1 is SGHTA and CDR2 FQGNSA. The CDR3 is 15 residues long. The CDR3: CASSLAWGDNQPQHF. The CDR3 nucleotides are TGTGCCAGCAGCTTAGCATGGGGGGACAATCAGCCCCAGCATTTT.

The genes are TRBV6-2 or TRBV6-3 and TRBJ1-2; tentative D call: TRBD1 (6 bases). The CDR3 is made up of 15 amino acids. V lost 1 base and J 5 bases, leaving 14 bases between the germline ends. Germline V CDR1 and CDR2: MNHEY, SVGEGT. Here the CDR3 reads CASSYLTGSDYGYTF. The CDR3 nucleotides are TGTGCCAGCAGTTACTTGACAGGTTCGGATTATGGCTACACCTTC.

This clone was seen only a few times. Here the CDR3 reads CASSWPGTEHEKLFF. The CDR3, as DNA: TGTGCCAGCAGCTGGCCCGGGACAGAGCATGAAAAACTGTTTTTT. This chain links TRBV7-8 with TRBJ1-4, with 7 bases identical to TRBD1. J gave up 6 bases and V 4 bases, and 8 bases lay outside the gene matches. Germline V gene sequence: CDR1 SGHVS, CDR2 FQNEAQ. The length of the CDR3 is 15 residues.

The table lists this clone with a few counts. J is TRBJ1-2 and V is TRBV19; 7 nucleotides agree with TRBD1. This CDR3 has 15 residues. The ends lost 4 bases at V and 0 bases at J; junction bases unmatched: 5. CDR1 LNHDA and CDR2 SQIVND come from the germline V gene (reference sequence). CDR3 protein: CASSTGTDTNYGYTF. The CDR3 nucleotides are TGTGCCAGTAGTACCGGGACAGACACTAACTATGGCTACACCTTC.